Below, 5 T cell receptor beta chains from the same sample are listed, as sequenced in a study of radiation and T cells in renal cell carcinoma. Time point: baseline pretreatment blood. Treatment indicated: 15 Gy SBRT to primary tumor, nephrectomy 4 weeks later. Some clones are missing from TCRdb's copy, which holds only in-frame ones; the method was immunoSEQ multiplex PCR. Here the sample spans 95,000 to 150,000 clones, about four fifths being singletons. The source was blood, collected from a patient whose treatment included radiotherapy and nephrectomy. The receptors shown here come from a woman aged 55-75 years with renal cell carcinoma.

The chain recombines TRBV28 with TRBJ1-1; D not resolved. V dropped 8 bases and J dropped 3 bases, with 7 bases sitting between them. This CDR3 has 11 amino acids. Germline-derived CDR1 and CDR2 are MDHEN and SYDVKM. This CDR3 is CASHSDTEAFF. In DNA form, the CDR3 reads TGTGCCAGCCACAGCGACACTGAAGCTTTCTTT.

This chain connects TRBV9 to TRBJ2-3; D possibly corresponds to TRBD2 (5 bases). Trimming removed 4 bases at V and 5 bases at J, with 14 bases between. The CDR3 loop spans 14 amino acids. In germline, CDR1 is SGDLS, CDR2 YYNGEE. CDR3 amino acids: CASSLSSAGDTQYF. The CDR3 DNA is TGTGCCAGCAGCCTAAGTTCCGCGGGAGATACGCAGTATTTT.

Note on this clone: One end of the junction does not line up with germline, which may come from a read error. The genes are TRBV7-6 and TRBJ1-2; D possibly corresponds to TRBD1 (5 bases). CDR1 is SGHVS and CDR2 is FNYEAQ in the germline V gene. The CDR3 covers 11 residues. The CDR3 sequence is CASSSGGAGSF. CDR3 DNA sequence: TGTGCCAGCAGCTCCGGCGGGGCTGGTTCCTTC.

V is TRBV5-5 and J is TRBJ1-1; a possible D gene is TRBD1 (5 bases). V was cut by 4 bases and J by 4 bases, with 14 bases left in between. This CDR3 is 14 amino acids long. Germline V gene sequence: CDR1 SGHKS, CDR2 YYEKEE (reference sequence). The CDR3 here is CASSNSGGGTEAFF. DNA for the CDR3: TGTGCCAGCAGCAACTCGGGGGGAGGCACTGAAGCTTTCTTT. Full variable domain (rest looked up from reference TRBV5-5 and TRBJ1-1): DAGVTQSPTHLIKTRGQQVTLRCSPISGHKSVSWYQQVLGQGPQFIFQYYEKEERGRGNFPDRFSARQFPNYSSELNVNALLLGDSALYLCASSNSGGGTEAFFGQGTRLTVV.

CDR3 DNA: TGTGCCAGCGTAATCGTAACCGGGGGTAATTCACCCCTCCACTTT. Its protein product is CASVIVTGGNSPLHF. The chain has TRBV6-1 and TRBJ1-6, with TRBD1 as a possible D gene (5 bases). The CDR3 has 15 residues. Germline-derived CDR1 and CDR2 are MNHNS and SASEGT. V was cut by 8 bases and J by 6 bases, with 17 bases left in between.